This T cell receptor (beta chain) was observed in a study of shared clonotypes between healthy human individuals (dated by TCRdb to the early 2020s). Study-wide context: Two women and a few men aged 18 to 49 years were included in the cohort. For each donor, three plates each were used for CD4 naive and CD4 memory, two plates were used for CD8 naive, and one plate was used for CD8 memory. To estimate repertoire size and how much clonotypes are shared between individuals, the study performed deep sequencing of blood TCR repertoires from about five healthy adults. To increase sequencing depth and limit assay-specific biases, TCR repertoire library preparation and sequencing were carried out by different laboratories using diverse techniques. Leukapheresis yielded between about 0.85 and 9 billion PBMCs per donor.

Using the deep immunoSEQ assay, TCR CDR3 regions were amplified from genomic DNA by multiplex PCR. For each cell subset, the extracted genomic DNA was distributed evenly across all wells of several immunoSEQ 96-well plates, and each plate served as one replicate. For sorted subsets, 150 to 250 ng genomic DNA, equal to 30,000 to 35,000 T cell genomes, was loaded into each replicate PCR. Purified libraries were quantified with a Qubit 3.0 fluorometer, sized on a Bioanalyzer 2100, and re-quantified with the KAPA Library Quantification kit. Every immunoSEQ 96-well plate was sequenced on a separate single-read 150-cycle Illumina NextSeq 550 flow cell. The authors' pipeline ran thus. Because only junctional sequences without quality scores were contained in the immunoSEQ output, filtering matching that applied to full-length reads could not be performed. Sequences were annotated with PyIR, a Python wrapper for IgBLAST v1.9, and V/J genes and CDR3 were assigned using IMGT germline references. Reads with weak V/J assignments (E-value above 1e-6), missing CDR3, stop codons, out-of-frame junctions, or ambiguous translated residues were removed. A V3J clonotype was defined by an identical inferred V gene, J gene, and CDR3 amino acid sequence. The percentage overlap between two repertoires was calculated by dividing the number of shared unique clonotypes by the size of the smaller repertoire. Richness of each repertoire was evaluated using RTK rarefaction, the Chao1 estimator, and Recon v2.1 estimates of unobserved clonotypes. Generation probabilities for all TCRbeta clonotypes obtained by the gDNA method from several donors were computed using OLGA. As stored in TCRdb, this immuneACCESS dataset retains in-frame rearrangements with V and J assigned. A fraction of the clones does not appear; measured against another copy, unresolved V genes explain less than half of the discrepancy, and the remainder lacks a known reason. Clone size and V and J calls were adopted from that table, with D and trimming inferred from the DNA. This sample comprises around 1 million clones, about three quarters of them detected only once. About 1.5% of the sample goes to the ten largest clones.

Cut back by 3 bases and 8 bases, the V and J ends lie 11 bases apart. CDR1 is given as KGHSH and CDR2 as LQKENI, both from the germline V gene. The cysteine opens and the phenylalanine closes a CDR3 of 13 amino acids. Only CDR3 DNA is held: 39 bases, read in frame from base 1. The donors were healthy, HIV-negative adults with no recently reported acute infections or vaccinations. All donors were Caucasian adults living in Nashville, Tennessee, USA. CD4+ T cells were enriched through magnetic negative selection, after which naive cells were positively selected on CD45RA and the remaining negative fraction served as the memory subset. After blood collection by leukapheresis, PBMCs were isolated using Ficoll-Histopaque density gradient centrifugation and then cryopreserved in the vapor phase of liquid nitrogen. Purity and quantity of every magnetically sorted T cell population were checked by analytical flow cytometry. Genomic DNA was isolated from each sorted fraction and quantified by UV absorbance on a Nanodrop 2000c.

What the authors observed across the whole study: Compared with non-shared clonotypes, clonotypes shared by all four sorted-subset donors had higher generation probabilities. When four donors were compared, the shared fraction of clonotypes was approximately 5% for naive CD4, less than 4% for naive CD8, about 2.5% for memory CD4, and 0.4% for memory CD8. Larger estimated clonotype richness was generally found for naive subsets than for memory subsets. Even with the large sequencing depth, rarefaction of the sorted-subset datasets indicated that sequencing was incomplete. Only blood was sampled, and tissue TCR repertoires likely differ from those in blood. The small number of donors limited the genetic and exposure-history diversity represented. Pairwise subsampling indicated that sequencing depth was expected to affect the degree of clonotype sharing among donors.

Worth noting for this clone: Its antigen is currently not known. No base-level quality is on record; no much larger clone is a single base apart.

The sequence derives from a young man in good health. The sample comprised memory CD4+ T cells sorted from blood. The cell subset or site label for this specimen denotes: CD45RA-negative fraction. The rearrangement combines TRBV18 with TRBJ1-5; D gene: possibly TRBD1, on 5 matching bases. This receptor carries the CDR3 CASSPSGREPQHF. The nucleotides are TGTGCCAGCTCACCTTCCGGCAGGGAGCCCCAGCATTTT.